The clone carrying this TCR beta chain was observed a handful of times. Its antigen remains unknown. The data derive from a study of CD8 T cells in ankylosing spondylitis. Whole-study results and caveats: The clones that were linked to disease were reported to be significantly enriched in matched synovial fluid samples from ankylosing spondylitis patients. In ankylosing spondylitis blood, a motif of 7 to 9 highly homologous TCR beta variants appeared characteristic.

Each CDR3 protein gets one entry after TCRdb re-called the 5' RACE reads with MiXCR. The sample holds about 330,000 distinct CDR3 sequences, 7.5% to 9% seen once. The V gene lost 3 bases and the J gene lost 5 bases, with 12 bases spanning the gap. Germline values: CDR1 SQVTM, CDR2 ANQGSEA. CDR3 length: 13 residues. This receptor was obtained from a male donor with ankylosing spondylitis. The genes are TRBV29-1 and TRBJ2-3, with a weak D call TRBD1 (6 bases). The sequenced sample was blood, either unsorted or a sorted T cell fraction (not recorded which). CDR3 amino acids: CSVDRGSGDTQYF. In DNA, the CDR3 is TGCAGCGTTGATAGGGGGTCGGGAGATACGCAGTATTTT.